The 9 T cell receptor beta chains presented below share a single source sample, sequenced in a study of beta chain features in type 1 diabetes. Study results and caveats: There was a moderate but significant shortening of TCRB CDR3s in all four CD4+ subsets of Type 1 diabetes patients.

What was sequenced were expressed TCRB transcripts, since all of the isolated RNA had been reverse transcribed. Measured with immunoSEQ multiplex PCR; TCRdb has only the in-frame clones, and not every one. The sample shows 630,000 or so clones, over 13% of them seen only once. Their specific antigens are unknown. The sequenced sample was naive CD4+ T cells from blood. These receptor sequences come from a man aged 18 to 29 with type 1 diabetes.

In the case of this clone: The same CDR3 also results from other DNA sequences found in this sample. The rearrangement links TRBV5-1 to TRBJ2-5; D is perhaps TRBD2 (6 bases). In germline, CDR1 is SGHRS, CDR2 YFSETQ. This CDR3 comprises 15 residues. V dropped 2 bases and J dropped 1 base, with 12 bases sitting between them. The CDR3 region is CASSLQEGRQETQYF. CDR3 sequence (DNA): TGCGCCAGCAGCTTACAGGAGGGCCGCCAAGAGACCCAGTACTTC.

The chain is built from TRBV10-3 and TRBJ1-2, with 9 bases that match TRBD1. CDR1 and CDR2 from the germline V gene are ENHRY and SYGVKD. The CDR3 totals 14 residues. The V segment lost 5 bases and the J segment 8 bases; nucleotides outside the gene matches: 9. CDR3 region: CAISPGQGDYGYTF. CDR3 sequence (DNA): TGTGCCATCAGTCCGGGACAGGGAGATTACGGCTACACCTTC.

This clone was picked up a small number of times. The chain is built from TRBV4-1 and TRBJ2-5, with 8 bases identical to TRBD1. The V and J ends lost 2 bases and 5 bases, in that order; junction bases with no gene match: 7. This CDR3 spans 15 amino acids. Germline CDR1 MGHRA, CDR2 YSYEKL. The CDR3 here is CASSQLGRGRETQYF. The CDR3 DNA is TGCGCCAGCAGCCAACTAGGCAGGGGGCGGGAGACCCAGTACTTC.

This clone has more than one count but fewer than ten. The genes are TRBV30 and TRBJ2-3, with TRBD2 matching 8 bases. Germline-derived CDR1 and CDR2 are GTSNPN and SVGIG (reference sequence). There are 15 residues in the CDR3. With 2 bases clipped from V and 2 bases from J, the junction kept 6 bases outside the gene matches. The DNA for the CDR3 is TGTGCCTGGAGTAAAATAGCGGGGTTCACAGATACGCAGTATTTT. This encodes CAWSKIAGFTDTQYF.

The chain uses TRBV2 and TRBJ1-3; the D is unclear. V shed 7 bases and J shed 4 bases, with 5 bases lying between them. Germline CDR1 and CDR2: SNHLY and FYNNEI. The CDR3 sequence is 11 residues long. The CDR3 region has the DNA TGTGCCAGCACGGGAGGAAACACCATATATTTT. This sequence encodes CASTGGNTIYF.

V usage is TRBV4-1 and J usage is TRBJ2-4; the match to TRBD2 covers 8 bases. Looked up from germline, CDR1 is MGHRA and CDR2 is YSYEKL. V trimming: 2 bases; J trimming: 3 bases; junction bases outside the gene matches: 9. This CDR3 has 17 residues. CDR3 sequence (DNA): TGCGCCAGCAGCCAACCGACTAGCGCACACTTCAAAAACATTCAGTACTTC. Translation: CASSQPTSAHFKNIQYF.

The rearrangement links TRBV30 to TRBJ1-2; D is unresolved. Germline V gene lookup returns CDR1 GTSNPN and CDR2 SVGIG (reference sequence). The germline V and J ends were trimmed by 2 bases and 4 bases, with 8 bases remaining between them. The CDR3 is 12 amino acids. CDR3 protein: CAWSWVAYGYTF. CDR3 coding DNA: TGTGCCTGGAGTTGGGTAGCCTATGGCTACACCTTC.

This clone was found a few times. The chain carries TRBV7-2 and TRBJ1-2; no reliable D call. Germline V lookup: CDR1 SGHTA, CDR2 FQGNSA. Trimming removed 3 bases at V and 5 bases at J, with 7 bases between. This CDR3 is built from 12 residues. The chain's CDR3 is CASSLGFYGYTF. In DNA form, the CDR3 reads TGTGCCAGCAGCTTGGGATTTTATGGCTACACCTTC.

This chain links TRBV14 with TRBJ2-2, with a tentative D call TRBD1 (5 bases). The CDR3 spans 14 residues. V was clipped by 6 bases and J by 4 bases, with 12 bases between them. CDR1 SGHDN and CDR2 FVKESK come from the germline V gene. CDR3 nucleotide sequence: TGTGCCAGCAGGGACACAGGTGTCACCGGGGAGCTGTTTTTT. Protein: CASRDTGVTGELFF.